This entry is about one T cell receptor (beta chain). The data stem from a study of T cell changes during pregnancy in multiple sclerosis. With 0 bases clipped from V and 2 bases from J, the junction kept 5 bases outside the gene matches. This CDR3 is built from 16 residues. Germline lookup yields CDR1 SGHAT and CDR2 FQNNGV. Sequencing was performed with immunoSEQ multiplex PCR; in TCRdb, only in-frame clones are kept and a portion is missing. The sample contains around 56,000 clones, roughly 94% of which appear only once. The specimen was CD8+ T cells from peripheral blood mononuclear cells, collected after pregnancy. This clonotype was sampled from a female donor with multiple sclerosis, enrolled in a pregnancy study. V is TRBV11-2 and J is TRBJ2-3; 7 nucleotides agree with TRBD1. In nucleotides, the CDR3 is TGTGCCAGCAGCTTAGAAGCAGGGGGAGCCACAGATACGCAGTATTTT. It encodes CASSLEAGGATDTQYF.